The 4 T cell receptor beta chains below all came from one sample that was sequenced in a study of cytomegalovirus exposure and HLA in healthy donors. 60 Vbeta and 13 Jbeta primers were used in PCR. This table comes from immunoSEQ multiplex PCR, and its TCRdb copy is limited to in-frame clones, with some not included. The table shows some 110,000 clones, with roughly four fifths occurring only once. The sequenced sample consisted of PBMCs. The source of these receptors is a man aged 45-65 years in good health and CMV-seropositive.

V and J are TRBV5-1 and TRBJ2-1, with 7 bases lining up with TRBD2. V lost 1 base and J lost 4; bases outside the gene matches: 8. Germline V CDR1 and CDR2: SGHRS, YFSETQ. This CDR3 region has 16 residues. CDR3 bases: TGCGCCAGCAGCTTGATCGGGGGGAGGGGATACAATGAGCAGTTCTTC. This codes for CASSLIGGRGYNEQFF.

The genes are TRBV5-4 and TRBJ2-1; TRBD2 aligns across 7 bases. Germline values: CDR1 SGHNT, CDR2 YYREEE (reference sequence). Trimming cost V 8 bases and J 7 bases; bases outside gene matches: 9. The CDR3 is 13 residues long. The CDR3 loop reads CASFSGRSNEQFF. The CDR3, as DNA: TGTGCCAGTTTTAGCGGGCGGAGTAATGAGCAGTTCTTC.

The J gene is TRBJ1-2, the V gene TRBV28, with TRBD1 matching 8 bases. V trimming: 7 bases; J trimming: 4 bases; junction bases outside the gene matches: 5. The CDR3 totals 13 residues. CDR1 and CDR2 (germline): MDHEN, SYDVKM. Written as DNA, the CDR3 is TGTGCCAGCATCGGGACAGGTCCCTATGGCTACACCTTC. It translates to CASIGTGPYGYTF.

The table lists this clone with a count of one. V and J are TRBV6-4 and TRBJ2-1, with D maybe TRBD1 (5 bases). V shed 8 bases and J shed 5 bases, with 16 bases lying between them. The CDR3 has 14 residues. Germline V gives CDR1 MRHNA, CDR2 SNTAGT. For the CDR3, the DNA is TGTGCCAGCTCACAGGTTGACACACACAATGAGCAGTTCTTC. It yields the protein CASSQVDTHNEQFF.